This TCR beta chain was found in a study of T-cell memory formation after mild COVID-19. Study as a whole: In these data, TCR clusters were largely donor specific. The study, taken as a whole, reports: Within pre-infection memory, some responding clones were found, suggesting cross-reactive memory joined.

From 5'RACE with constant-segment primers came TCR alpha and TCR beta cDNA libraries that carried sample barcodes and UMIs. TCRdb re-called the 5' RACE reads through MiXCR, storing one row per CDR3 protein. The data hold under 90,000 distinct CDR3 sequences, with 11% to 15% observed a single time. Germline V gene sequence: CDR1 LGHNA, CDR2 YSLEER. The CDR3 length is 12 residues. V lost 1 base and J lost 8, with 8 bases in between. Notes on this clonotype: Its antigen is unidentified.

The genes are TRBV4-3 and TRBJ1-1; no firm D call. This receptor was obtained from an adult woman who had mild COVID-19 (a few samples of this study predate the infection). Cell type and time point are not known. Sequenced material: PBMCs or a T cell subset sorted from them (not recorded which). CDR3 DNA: TGCGCCAGCAGCCAAGTTCCAGGCGAAGCTTTCTTT. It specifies CASSQVPGEAFF.